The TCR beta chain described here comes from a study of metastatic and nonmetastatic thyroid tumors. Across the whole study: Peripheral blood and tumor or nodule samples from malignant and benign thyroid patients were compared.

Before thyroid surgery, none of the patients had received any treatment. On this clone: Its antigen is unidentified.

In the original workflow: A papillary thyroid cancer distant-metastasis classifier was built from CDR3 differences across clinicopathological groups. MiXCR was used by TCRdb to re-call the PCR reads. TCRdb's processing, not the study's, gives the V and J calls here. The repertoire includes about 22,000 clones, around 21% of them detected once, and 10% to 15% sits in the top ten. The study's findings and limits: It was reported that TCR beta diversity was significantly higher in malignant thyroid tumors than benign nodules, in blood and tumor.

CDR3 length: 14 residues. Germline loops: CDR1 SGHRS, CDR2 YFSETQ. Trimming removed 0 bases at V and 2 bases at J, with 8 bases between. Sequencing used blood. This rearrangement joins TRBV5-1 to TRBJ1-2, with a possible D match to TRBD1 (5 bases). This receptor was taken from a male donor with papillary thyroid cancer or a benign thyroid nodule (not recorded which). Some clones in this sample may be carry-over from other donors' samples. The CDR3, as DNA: TGCGCCAGCAGCTTGGGGGACGGCAACTATGGCTACACCTTC. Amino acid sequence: CASSLGDGNYGYTF. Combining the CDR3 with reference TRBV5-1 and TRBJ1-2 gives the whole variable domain KAGVTQTPRYLIKTRGQQVTLSCSPISGHRSVSWYQQTPGQGLQFLFEYFSETQRNKGNFPGRFSGRQFSNSRSEMNVSTLELGDSALYLCASSLGDGNYGYTFGSGTRLTVV.